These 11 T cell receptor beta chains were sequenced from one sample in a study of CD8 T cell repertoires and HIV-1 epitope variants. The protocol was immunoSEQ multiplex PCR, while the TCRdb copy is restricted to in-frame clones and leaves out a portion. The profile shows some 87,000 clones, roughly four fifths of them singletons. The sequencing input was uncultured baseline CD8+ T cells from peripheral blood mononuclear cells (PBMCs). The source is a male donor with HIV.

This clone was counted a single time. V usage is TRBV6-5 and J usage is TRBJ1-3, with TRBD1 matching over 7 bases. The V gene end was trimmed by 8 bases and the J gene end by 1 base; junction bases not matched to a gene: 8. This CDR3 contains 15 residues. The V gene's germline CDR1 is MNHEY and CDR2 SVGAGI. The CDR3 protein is CASAPLTGSGNTIYF. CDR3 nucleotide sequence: TGTGCCAGCGCCCCATTGACAGGGTCTGGAAACACCATATATTTT.

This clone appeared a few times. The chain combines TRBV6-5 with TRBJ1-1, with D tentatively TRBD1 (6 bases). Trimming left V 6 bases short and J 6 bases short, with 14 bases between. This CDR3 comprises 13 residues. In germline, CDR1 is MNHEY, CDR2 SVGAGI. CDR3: CASSRGGQPEAFF. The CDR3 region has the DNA TGTGCCAGCAGCCGCGGTGGACAGCCTGAAGCTTTCTTT.

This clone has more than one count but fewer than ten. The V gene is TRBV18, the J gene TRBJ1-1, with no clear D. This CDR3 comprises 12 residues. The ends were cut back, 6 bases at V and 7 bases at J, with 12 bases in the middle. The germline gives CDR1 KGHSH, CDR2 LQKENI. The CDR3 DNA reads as TGTGCCAGCTCGGCCGGACGGTTTGAAGCTTTCTTT. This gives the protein CASSAGRFEAFF. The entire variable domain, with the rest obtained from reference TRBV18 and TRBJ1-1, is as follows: NAGVMQNPRHLVRRRGQEARLRCSPMKGHSHVYWYRQLPEEGLKFMVYLQKENIIDESGMPKERFSAEFPKEGPSILRIQQVVRGDSAAYFCASSAGRFEAFFGQGTRLTVV.

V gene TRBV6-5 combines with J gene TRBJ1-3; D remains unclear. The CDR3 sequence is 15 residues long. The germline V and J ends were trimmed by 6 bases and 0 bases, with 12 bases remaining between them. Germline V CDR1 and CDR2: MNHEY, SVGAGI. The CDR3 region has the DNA TGTGCCAGCAGCCGTAACAGAGACTCTGGAAACACCATATATTTT. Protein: CASSRNRDSGNTIYF.

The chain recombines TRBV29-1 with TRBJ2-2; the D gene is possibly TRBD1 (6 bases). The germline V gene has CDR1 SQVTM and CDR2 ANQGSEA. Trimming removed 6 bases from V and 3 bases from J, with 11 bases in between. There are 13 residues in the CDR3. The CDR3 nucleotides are TGCAGCGTAGCTGGGGGCCACACCGGGGAGCTGTTTTTT. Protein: CSVAGGHTGELFF.

For the CDR3, the DNA is TGTGCCAGCAGCTTGCCCAGGGGCCGCGTCTCCTACGAGCAGTACTTC. It encodes CASSLPRGRVSYEQYF. The V gene is TRBV5-4, the J gene TRBJ2-7; possibly TRBD1 for D (6 bases). Germline CDR1 is SGHNT and CDR2 is YYREEE (reference sequence). Trimming shortened V by 1 base and J by 0 bases, and 14 bases separated the two germline ends. The CDR3 sequence is 16 residues long.

CDR3 sequence reads: CSVGGQGGSNQPQHF. CDR3 nucleotide sequence: TGCAGCGTTGGGGGACAGGGAGGAAGCAATCAGCCCCAGCATTTT. The chain is built from TRBV29-1 and TRBJ1-5; 9 bases line up with TRBD1. This CDR3 comprises 15 residues. The germline gives CDR1 SQVTM, CDR2 ANQGSEA. Unmatched junction bases numbered 5, after V lost 4 bases and J lost 1 base. The full variable domain, in which reference TRBV29-1 and TRBJ1-5 provide the parts outside the CDR3, is SAVISQKPSRDICQRGTSLTIQCQVDSQVTMMFWYRQQPGQSLTLIATANQGSEATYESGFVIDKFPISRPNLTFSTLTVSNMSPEDSSIYLCSVGGQGGSNQPQHFGDGTRLSIL.

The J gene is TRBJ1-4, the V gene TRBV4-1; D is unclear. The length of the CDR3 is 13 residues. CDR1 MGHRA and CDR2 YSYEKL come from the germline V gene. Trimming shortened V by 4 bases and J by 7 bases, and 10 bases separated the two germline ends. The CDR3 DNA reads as TGCGCCAGCAGCCTAATCGAGGGTGAAAAACTGTTTTTT. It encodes CASSLIEGEKLFF.

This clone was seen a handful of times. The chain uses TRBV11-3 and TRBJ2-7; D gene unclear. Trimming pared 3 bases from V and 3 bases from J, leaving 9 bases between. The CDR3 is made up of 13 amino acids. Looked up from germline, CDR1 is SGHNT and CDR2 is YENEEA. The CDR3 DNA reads TGTGCCAGCAGCTTGGCCGACAACTACGAGCAGTACTTC. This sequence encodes CASSLADNYEQYF.

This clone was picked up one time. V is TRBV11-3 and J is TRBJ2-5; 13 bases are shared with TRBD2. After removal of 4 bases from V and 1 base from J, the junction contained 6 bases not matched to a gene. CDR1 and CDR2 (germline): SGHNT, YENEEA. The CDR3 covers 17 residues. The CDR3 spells CASSSGLAGARQETQYF. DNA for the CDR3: TGTGCCAGCAGCTCCGGACTAGCGGGGGCACGCCAAGAGACCCAGTACTTC.

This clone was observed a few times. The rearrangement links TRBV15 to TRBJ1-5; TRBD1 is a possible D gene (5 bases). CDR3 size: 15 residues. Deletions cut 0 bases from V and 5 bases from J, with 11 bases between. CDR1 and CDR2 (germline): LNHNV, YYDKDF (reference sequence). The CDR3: CATSREAGMDQPQHF. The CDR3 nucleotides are TGTGCCACCAGCAGAGAGGCAGGGATGGATCAGCCCCAGCATTTT.